This T cell receptor beta chain appears in the sequencing data of a study of cytomegalovirus exposure and HLA in healthy donors. Turning to the study itself: The approximately 670 first-cohort repertoires and the 130 or so validation repertoires shared the same platform, a later analysis reported.

The study, taken as a whole, reports: The study labeled roughly 160 TCR beta chains cytomegalovirus-associated. Three chains tied to CMV proved CMV antigen-specific in vitro.

Sequenced by immunoSEQ multiplex PCR; TCRdb stores in-frame clones only, minus some. The sample contains 180,000 or so clones, approximately 89% of which appear only once. With respect to this clone: Its antigen is undetermined.

Sequenced input: PBMCs. This receptor was taken from a young man in good health and CMV-seropositive.

The CDR3: CASSFDLGSYNEQFF. CDR3 in DNA: TGTGCCAGCAGTTTCGACCTTGGCTCCTACAATGAGCAGTTCTTC. The chain uses TRBV6-5 and TRBJ2-1; D ambiguous. Per germline, CDR1 MNHEY and CDR2 SVGAGI. This CDR3 spans 15 amino acids. V was cut by 4 bases and J by 0 bases, with 10 bases left in between.